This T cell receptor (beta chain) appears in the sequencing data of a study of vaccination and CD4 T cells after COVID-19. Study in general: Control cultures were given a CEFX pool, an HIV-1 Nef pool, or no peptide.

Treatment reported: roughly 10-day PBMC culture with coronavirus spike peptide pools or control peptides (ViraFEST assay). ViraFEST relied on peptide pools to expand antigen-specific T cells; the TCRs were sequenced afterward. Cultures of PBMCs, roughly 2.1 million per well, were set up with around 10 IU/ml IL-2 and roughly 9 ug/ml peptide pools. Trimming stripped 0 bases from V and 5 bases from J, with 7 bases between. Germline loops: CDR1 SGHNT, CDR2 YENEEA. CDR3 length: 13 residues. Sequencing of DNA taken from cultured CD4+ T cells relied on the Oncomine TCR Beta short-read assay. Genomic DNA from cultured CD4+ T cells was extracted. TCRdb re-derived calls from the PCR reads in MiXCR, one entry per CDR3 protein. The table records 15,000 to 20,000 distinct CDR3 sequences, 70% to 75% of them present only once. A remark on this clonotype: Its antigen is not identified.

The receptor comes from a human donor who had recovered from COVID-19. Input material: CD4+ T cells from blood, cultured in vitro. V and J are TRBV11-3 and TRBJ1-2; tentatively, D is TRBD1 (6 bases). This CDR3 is CASSLDRGYGYTF. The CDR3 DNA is TGTGCCAGCAGCTTAGACAGGGGATATGGCTACACCTTC.